A selection of T cell receptor beta chains follows, all from one sample in a study of cytomegalovirus exposure and HLA in healthy donors. Clones were sequenced by immunoSEQ multiplex PCR, and TCRdb holds only the in-frame ones, with some missing. The data contain some 69,000 clones, 96% of them singletons. Source material: PBMCs. The source is a woman aged 18-30 years in good health and CMV-seropositive. Both conserved end residues are part of each CDR3. Each record gives: V gene, J gene, D gene, clone size, CDR3 protein, CDR3 DNA. The D gene is left open where the match is weak. The size of a clone is reported for some rows only, either as once, few or many, or as a class for expanded clones.

TRBV30	TRBJ2-3	TRBD1	-	CAWAGQGDTQYF	TGTGCCTGGGCTGGACAGGGTGATACGCAGTATTTT
TRBV10-3	TRBJ2-3	TRBD1	once	CAISITGVDTQYF	TGTGCCATCAGTATAACAGGGGTAGATACGCAGTATTTT
TRBV6-6	TRBJ2-6	-	-	CASSYAGSGANVLTF	TGTGCCAGCAGTTACGCCGGCTCTGGGGCCAACGTCCTGACTTTC
TRBV7-9	TRBJ2-1	TRBD2	-	CASRSGTSANEQFF	TGTGCCAGCAGGTCCGGGACTAGCGCCAATGAGCAGTTCTTC
TRBV4-2	TRBJ2-5	TRBD2	once	CASSQEATALAGAVETQYF	TGTGCCAGCAGCCAAGAAGCGACAGCACTAGCGGGAGCGGTAGAGACCCAGTACTTC
TRBV5-6	TRBJ2-1	TRBD2	-	CASSFLVPGGDNEQFF	TGTGCCAGCAGCTTCCTTGTTCCGGGAGGGGACAATGAGCAGTTCTTC
TRBV4-2	TRBJ1-4	-	-	CASSQGPGKGEGANEKLFF	TGTGCCAGCAGCCAAGGCCCCGGGAAAGGGGAGGGGGCTAATGAAAAACTGTTTTTT
TRBV7-9	TRBJ2-7	TRBD1	-	CASRTMTGSYEQYF	TGTGCCAGCAGGACGATGACAGGGAGCTACGAGCAGTACTTC
TRBV5-1	TRBJ2-7	TRBD1	-	CASRQGTEQYF	TGCGCCAGCCGACAGGGAACCGAGCAGTACTTC
TRBV19	TRBJ2-5	-	-	CASSIDRTEKETQYF	TGTGCCAGTAGTATAGATCGGACAGAGAAAGAGACCCAGTACTTC
TRBV27	TRBJ1-2	TRBD1	once	CASSPGQGGYGYTF	TGTGCCAGCAGTCCAGGACAGGGCGGGTATGGCTACACCTTC
TRBV7-2	TRBJ1-2	TRBD1	-	CASSSPQRQGSGYTF	TGTGCCAGCAGCTCACCTCAAAGACAGGGGTCTGGCTACACCTTC
TRBV7-9	TRBJ2-5	-	-	CASSLGAGFQETQYF	TGTGCCAGCAGCTTAGGGGCGGGCTTCCAAGAGACCCAGTACTTC
TRBV9	TRBJ2-2	-	-	CASSVVPDSGTGELFF	TGTGCCAGCAGCGTGGTACCGGACAGTGGTACCGGGGAGCTGTTTTTT
TRBV27	TRBJ1-5	-	-	CASSSPRQPQHF	TGTGCCAGCAGTTCCCCCCGGCAGCCCCAGCATTTT
TRBV19	TRBJ1-3	TRBD1	-	CATRDRAQGNTIYF	TGTGCCACTAGGGACAGGGCCCAAGGAAACACCATATATTTT
TRBV1	TRBJ2-1	-	-	CTSSGSLAGSGNEQFF	TGCACCAGCAGCGGAAGCCTAGCGGGATCGGGCAATGAGCAGTTCTTC
TRBV28	TRBJ2-7	TRBD1	-	CASTNPGQSDHEQYF	TGTGCCAGCACCAATCCGGGACAGTCCGACCACGAGCAGTACTTC
TRBV10-2	TRBJ2-7	TRBD1	-	CASSERGTDEQYF	TGCGCCAGCAGTGAGAGGGGGACAGACGAGCAGTACTTC
TRBV11-2	TRBJ2-2	TRBD2	-	CASSAVAGSSGELFF	TGTGCCAGCAGCGCGGTAGCGGGATCGTCAGGGGAGCTGTTTTTT
TRBV11-3	TRBJ2-1	TRBD2	-	CASSLVPGGPYNEQFF	TGTGCCAGCAGCTTAGTCCCGGGAGGGCCTTACAATGAGCAGTTCTTC
TRBV6-5	TRBJ2-5	-	-	CASSYGSEETQYF	TGTGCCAGCAGCTACGGCAGTGAAGAGACCCAGTACTTC
TRBV4-3	TRBJ2-7	-	-	CASSQEASYEQYF	TGCGCCAGCAGCCAAGAAGCGTCCTACGAGCAGTACTTC
TRBV5-6	TRBJ1-1	-	-	CASSLVQVNEAFF	TGTGCCAGCAGCTTGGTTCAGGTGAATGAAGCTTTCTTT
TRBV9	TRBJ1-1	-	-	CASSVRGDTMNTEAFF	TGTGCCAGCAGCGTGAGAGGGGACACCATGAACACTGAAGCTTTCTTT
TRBV6-5	TRBJ2-1	-	once	CASSYETGSEQFF	TGTGCCAGCAGTTACGAGACAGGCTCCGAGCAGTTCTTC